This T cell receptor beta chain appears in the sequencing data of a study of T cells in Graves' hyperthyroidism and ophthalmopathy. The CDR3 contains 18 residues. In germline, CDR1 is SGHTS, CDR2 YDEGEE. V was clipped by 10 bases and J by 1 base, with 27 bases between them. TCR beta CDR3 regions were amplified from RNA. The HTBI primer set served for first-round RT-PCR of the TCR CDR3. One entry per CDR3 protein results from TCRdb running MiXCR on the multiplex PCR reads. Here the sample spans approximately 600,000 distinct CDR3 sequences, less than 25% being singletons. This clonotype was observed a handful of times.

Sequencing used blood. This TCR derives from a man in his thirties or forties with Graves' ophthalmopathy. This chain connects TRBV5-8 to TRBJ1-3, with a tentative D call TRBD1 (5 bases). The CDR3 region is CAGTRGPHGRSSGNTIYF. The CDR3 nucleotides are TGTGCCGGCACCCGGGGACCACACGGCAGGTCATCTGGAAACACCATATATTTT.